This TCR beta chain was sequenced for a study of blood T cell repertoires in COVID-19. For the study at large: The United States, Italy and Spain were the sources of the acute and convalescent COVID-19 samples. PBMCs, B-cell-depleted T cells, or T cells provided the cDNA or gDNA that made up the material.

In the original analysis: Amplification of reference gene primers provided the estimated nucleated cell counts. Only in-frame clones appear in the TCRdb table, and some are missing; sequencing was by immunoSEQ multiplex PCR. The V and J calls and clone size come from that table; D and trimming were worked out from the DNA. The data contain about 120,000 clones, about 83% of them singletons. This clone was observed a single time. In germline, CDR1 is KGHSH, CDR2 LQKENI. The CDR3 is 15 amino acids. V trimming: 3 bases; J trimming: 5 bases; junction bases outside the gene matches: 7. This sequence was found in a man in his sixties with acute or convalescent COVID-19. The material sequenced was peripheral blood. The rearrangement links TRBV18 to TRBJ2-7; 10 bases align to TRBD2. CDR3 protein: CASSPLPSGSHEQYF. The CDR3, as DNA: TGTGCCAGCTCACCCCTCCCTAGCGGGAGCCACGAGCAGTACTTC.